These 18 T cell receptor beta chains originate from one sample sequenced in a study of T cell repertoires in aging, cancer and after chemotherapy. The template was genomic DNA from peripheral blood, not RNA. TRB rearrangements spanning V, D and J were amplified using mixed TRB-A/B primers. MiXCR was run by TCRdb on the multiplex PCR reads, yielding one entry per CDR3 protein. The repertoire consists of about 12,000 distinct CDR3 sequences, with over 20% occurring once and the leading ten covering about 5.7%. The sample was blood. These TCRs come from a human donor in good health.

CDR3 loop: CATCGTEAFF. DNA for the CDR3: TGTGCCACCTGCGGCACTGAAGCTTTCTTT. The rearrangement uses TRBV21-1 and TRBJ1-1. TRBV21-1 is a pseudogene segment. The CDR3 runs 10 residues.

This clonotype was seen more than once but under ten times. The rearrangement joins TRBV11-2 to TRBJ1-1, with D uncertain. The CDR3 is 13 residues long. Trimming cost V 5 bases and J 1 base, with 8 bases left between them. Germline V gene sequence: CDR1 SGHAT, CDR2 FQNNGV. Written as DNA, the CDR3 is TGTGCCAGCAGCACCCTTTGGAACACTGAAGCTTTCTTT. It specifies CASSTLWNTEAFF.

The chain uses TRBV24-1 and TRBJ2-3, with 15 bases fitting TRBD2. After removal of 3 bases from V and 1 base from J, the junction contained 7 bases not matched to a gene. The CDR3 is 19 amino acids. Germline CDR1 KGHDR, CDR2 SFDVKD. Here the CDR3 reads CATSDPGLAGGPGTDTQYF. The CDR3 DNA follows: TGTGCCACCAGTGATCCTGGACTAGCGGGGGGGCCGGGCACAGATACGCAGTATTTT.

This clonotype came up a few times. The rearrangement uses TRBV5-6 and TRBJ1-4; TRBD1 matches 10 bases. The CDR3 runs to 15 residues. The germline CDR1 and CDR2 sequences are SGHDT and YYEEEE. Trimming removed 3 bases from V and 2 bases from J; junction bases left unmatched: 1. CDR3 bases: TGTGCCAGCAGCTGGGACAGGGGCACTAATGAAAAACTGTTTTTT. Protein: CASSWDRGTNEKLFF.

Sample share makes this clonotype medium-sized. The V call is TRBV6-1, the J call TRBJ2-7; TRBD1 aligns across 7 bases. Per germline, CDR1 MNHNS and CDR2 SASEGT. J gave up 2 bases and V 6 bases, and 4 bases lay outside the gene matches. The CDR3 covers 13 residues. The CDR3 DNA sequence: TGTGCCAGCAGCGTCGGGACAGCCTACGAGCAGTACTTC. Translating it yields CASSVGTAYEQYF.

This clonotype was detected a few times. V and J are TRBV7-9 and TRBJ1-4; D remains unclear. V was shortened by 5 bases and J by 8 bases, with 21 bases between the two germline ends. Germline V gene data show CDR1 as SEHNR and CDR2 as FQNEAQ (reference sequence). CDR3 length: 16 amino acids. In nucleotides, the CDR3 is TGTGCCAGCAGCCTCATTATGCCCCTCGGCCACGAAAAACTGTTTTTT. Protein: CASSLIMPLGHEKLFF.

This clonotype was found a few times. The V call is TRBV5-5, the J call TRBJ2-2, with 9 nucleotides matching TRBD2. V lost 4 bases, J lost 0 bases, and 13 bases stayed unmatched. CDR1 and CDR2 (germline): SGHKS, YYEKEE (reference sequence). The CDR3 sequence is 19 residues long. Written as DNA, the CDR3 is TGTGCCAGCAGCCTTCAGACCGCGGGGGGGAGGACGAACACCGGGGAGCTGTTTTTT. Amino acid sequence: CASSLQTAGGRTNTGELFF.

This clonotype came up a few times. The chain links TRBV20-1 to TRBJ2-2; a possible D gene is TRBD1 (8 bases). CDR1 and CDR2 (germline): DFQATT, SNEGSKA (reference sequence). Trimming stripped 0 bases from V and 3 bases from J, with 14 bases between. CDR3 length: 16 residues. In nucleotides, the CDR3 is TGCAGTGCTAGAGATCTACAGGGGGGGGACACCGGGGAGCTGTTTTTT. Translating it yields CSARDLQGGDTGELFF.

V is TRBV6-1 and J is TRBJ1-2, with D uncertain. The germline V gene encodes CDR1 MNHNS and CDR2 SASEGT. CDR3 length: 16 residues. Between the trimmed V and J ends, which lost 1 base and 4 bases, there was a span of 16 bases. For the CDR3, the DNA is TGTGCCAGCAGTGAAGAGGGAGAGGCCTGGGGCTATGGCTACACCTTC. Its translation is CASSEEGEAWGYGYTF.

This clonotype was seen a few times. The chain is built from TRBV5-1 and TRBJ1-1, with 7 bases matching TRBD1. This CDR3 comprises 15 residues. Trimming took 5 bases from V and 4 from J; bases not matched to a gene: 11. Germline CDR1 reads SGHRS; CDR2 reads YFSETQ. CDR3 amino acids: CASSNTLTGATEAFF. DNA for the CDR3: TGCGCCAGCAGTAATACCCTCACAGGGGCCACTGAAGCTTTCTTT.

Sample share makes this clonotype medium-sized. The chain uses TRBV19 and TRBJ2-7; 10 bases map to TRBD1. The V and J ends lost 2 bases and 5 bases, in that order; junction bases with no gene match: 6. CDR1 LNHDA and CDR2 SQIVND come from the germline V gene (reference sequence). This CDR3 region has 15 residues. The CDR3 bases are TGTGCCAGTAGTATACCTTCGACAGGGGGCCACGAGCAGTACTTC. It encodes CASSIPSTGGHEQYF.

This clonotype is medium-sized in the sample. The chain combines TRBV6-1 with TRBJ1-2; 7 bases fit TRBD1. Germline CDR1 and CDR2: MNHNS and SASEGT. The CDR3 loop spans 15 amino acids. V trimming: 7 bases; J trimming: 2 bases; junction bases outside the gene matches: 10. CDR3 nucleotides: TGTGCCAGCACCAAGGAGGGACAGAGGAACTATGGCTACACCTTC. Amino acid sequence: CASTKEGQRNYGYTF.

The V call is TRBV20-1, the J call TRBJ1-6, with a tentative D call TRBD1 (5 bases). CDR3 length: 16 amino acids. Germline CDR1 reads DFQATT; CDR2 reads SNEGSKA (reference sequence). The V gene lost 2 bases and the J gene lost 5 bases, with 16 bases spanning the gap. This CDR3 is CSARWGGGRDNSPLHF. DNA of the CDR3: TGCAGTGCTAGATGGGGGGGGGGGAGAGATAATTCACCCCTCCACTTT.

This clonotype appeared a few times. The rearrangement links TRBV6-6 to TRBJ2-7; 7 bases are shared with TRBD1. CDR3 length equals 15 residues. Trimming at V came to 4 bases and at J to 3 bases, leaving 9 bases not matched to a gene. Per germline, CDR1 MNHNY and CDR2 SVGAGI (reference sequence). In DNA form, the CDR3 reads TGTGCCAGCAGTTCCCATTTGACAGGGCACTACGAGCAGTACTTC. Translated: CASSSHLTGHYEQYF.

Within the sample, this clonotype is medium-sized (0.01 to 0.1%). This chain connects TRBV7-6 to TRBJ1-3; 9 bases align to TRBD1. Germline V gene data show CDR1 as SGHVS and CDR2 as FNYEAQ. The CDR3 sequence is 15 residues long. Germline trimming cut 10 bases from V and 3 bases from J; bases unmatched to any gene: 10. The CDR3 here is CATRDRERGGNTIYF. CDR3 sequence (DNA): TGTGCCACCCGGGACAGGGAACGAGGTGGAAACACCATATATTTT.

Regarding this clonotype: One junction end disagrees with the germline gene, perhaps due to a read error. This chain joins TRBV4-3 and TRBJ2-7; 10 nucleotides align to TRBD2. The length of the CDR3 is 17 residues. From germline, CDR1 is LGHNA and CDR2 YSLEER. The CDR3 is CASSQERGAGGFYEQYF. DNA for the CDR3: TGTGCCAGCAGCCAAGAGAGGGGAGCGGGGGGGTTCTACGAGCAGTACTTC.

This clonotype turned up a few times. The genes are TRBV6-5 and TRBJ2-6, with D maybe TRBD2 (7 bases). V was trimmed by 6 bases and J by 4 bases, leaving 13 bases between them. CDR3 length equals 15 residues. Germline V CDR1 and CDR2: MNHEY, SVGAGI. The CDR3 protein is CASREGGWGANVLTF. DNA for the CDR3: TGTGCCAGCAGAGAGGGGGGGTGGGGGGCCAACGTCCTGACTTTC.

The chain has TRBV20-1 and TRBJ1-2, with no clear D. The CDR3 covers 14 residues. Germline V gene lookup returns CDR1 DFQATT and CDR2 SNEGSKA (reference sequence). V lost 0 bases to trimming and J lost 4 bases, with 12 bases between them. CDR3 nucleotide sequence: TGCAGTGCTAGAGACCTGACGGGCAGCTATGGCTACACCTTC. Translating gives CSARDLTGSYGYTF.